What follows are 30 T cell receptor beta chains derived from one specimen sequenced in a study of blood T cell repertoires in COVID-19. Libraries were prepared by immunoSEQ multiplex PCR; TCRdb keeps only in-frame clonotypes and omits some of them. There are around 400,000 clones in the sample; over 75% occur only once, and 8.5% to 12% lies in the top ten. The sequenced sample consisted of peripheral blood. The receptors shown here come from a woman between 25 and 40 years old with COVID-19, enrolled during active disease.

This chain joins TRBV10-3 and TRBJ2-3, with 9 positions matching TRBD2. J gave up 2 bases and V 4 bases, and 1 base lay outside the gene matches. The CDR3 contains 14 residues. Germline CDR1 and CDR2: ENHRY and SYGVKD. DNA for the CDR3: TGTGCCATCAGTGGCGGGAGGGACACAGATACGCAGTATTTT. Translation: CAISGGRDTDTQYF.

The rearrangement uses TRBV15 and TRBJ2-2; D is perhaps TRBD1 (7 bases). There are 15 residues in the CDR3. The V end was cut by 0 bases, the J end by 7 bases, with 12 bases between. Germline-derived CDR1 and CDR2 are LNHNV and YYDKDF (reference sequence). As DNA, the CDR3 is TGTGCCACCAGCAGAGAACACAGGGGAGGCGGGGAGCTGTTTTTT. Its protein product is CATSREHRGGGELFF. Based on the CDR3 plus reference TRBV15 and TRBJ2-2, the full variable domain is DAMVIQNPRYQVTQFGKPVTLSCSQTLNHNVMYWYQQKSSQAPKLLFHYYDKDFNNEADTPDNFQSRRPNTSFCFLDIRSPGLGDTAMYLCATSREHRGGGELFFGEGSRLTVL.

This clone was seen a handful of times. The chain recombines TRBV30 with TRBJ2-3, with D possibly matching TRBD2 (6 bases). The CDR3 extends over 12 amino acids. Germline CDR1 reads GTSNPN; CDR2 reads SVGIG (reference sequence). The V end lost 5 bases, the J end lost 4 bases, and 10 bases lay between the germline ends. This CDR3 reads CAWGDSADTQYF. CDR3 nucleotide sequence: TGTGCCTGGGGGGACTCGGCAGATACGCAGTATTTT.

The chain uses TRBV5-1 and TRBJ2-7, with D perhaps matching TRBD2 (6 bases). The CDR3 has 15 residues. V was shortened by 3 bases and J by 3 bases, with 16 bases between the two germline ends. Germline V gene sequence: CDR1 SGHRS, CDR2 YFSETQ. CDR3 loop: CASSSTDVGGYEQYF. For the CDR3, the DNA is TGCGCCAGCAGCTCCACGGACGTGGGAGGCTACGAGCAGTACTTC.

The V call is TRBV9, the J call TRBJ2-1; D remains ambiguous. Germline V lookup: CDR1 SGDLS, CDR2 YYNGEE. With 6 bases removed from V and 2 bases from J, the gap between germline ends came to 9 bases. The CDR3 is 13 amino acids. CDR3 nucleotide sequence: TGTGCCAGCAATCTCTCCCCCTACAATGAGCAGTTCTTC. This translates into CASNLSPYNEQFF.

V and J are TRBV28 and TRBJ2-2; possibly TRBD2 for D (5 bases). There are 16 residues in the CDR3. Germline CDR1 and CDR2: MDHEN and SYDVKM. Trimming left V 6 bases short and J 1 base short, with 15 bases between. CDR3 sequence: CASRRTLSGNTGELFF. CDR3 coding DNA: TGTGCCAGCAGACGTACCCTCAGCGGGAACACCGGGGAGCTGTTTTTT.

The chain's CDR3 is CASSPEGLAGNYNEQFF. CDR3 DNA sequence: TGTGCCAGTAGCCCCGAGGGACTAGCGGGGAACTACAATGAGCAGTTCTTC. The chain joins TRBV19 to TRBJ2-1, with 13 bases fitting TRBD2. With 6 bases clipped from V and 3 bases from J, the junction kept 8 bases outside the gene matches. The CDR3 is 17 amino acids. Germline V gives CDR1 LNHDA, CDR2 SQIVND (reference sequence).

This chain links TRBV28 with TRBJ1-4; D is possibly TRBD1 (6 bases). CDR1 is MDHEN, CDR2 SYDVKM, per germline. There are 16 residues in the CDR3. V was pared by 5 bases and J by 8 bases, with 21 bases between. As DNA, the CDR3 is TGTGCCAGCAGTACGGCCCCGGGGGGCGTAGAGGAAAAACTGTTTTTT. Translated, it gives CASSTAPGGVEEKLFF.

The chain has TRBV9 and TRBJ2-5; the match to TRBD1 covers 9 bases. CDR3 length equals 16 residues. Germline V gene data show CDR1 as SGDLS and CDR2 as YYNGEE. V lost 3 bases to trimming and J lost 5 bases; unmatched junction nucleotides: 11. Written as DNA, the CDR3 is TGTGCCAGCAGCGACCCGGGACAGGGAGTGGGTGAGACCCAGTACTTC. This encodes CASSDPGQGVGETQYF.

CDR3 sequence: CASSLQGFTDTQYF. The CDR3 nucleotides read TGCGCCAGCAGCTTACAGGGGTTCACAGATACGCAGTATTTT. The chain recombines TRBV5-1 with TRBJ2-3, with TRBD1 matching over 7 bases. The CDR3 covers 14 residues. Germline assignment: CDR1 SGHRS and CDR2 YFSETQ. Losses at the gene ends were 2 bases for V and 2 bases for J; bases not matched to a gene: 2.

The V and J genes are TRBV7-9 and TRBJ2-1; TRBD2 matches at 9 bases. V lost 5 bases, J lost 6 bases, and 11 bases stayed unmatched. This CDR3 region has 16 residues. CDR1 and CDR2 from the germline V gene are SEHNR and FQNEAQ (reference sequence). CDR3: CASSRPGQREVNEQFF. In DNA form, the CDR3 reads TGTGCCAGCAGCCGCCCTGGGCAGCGGGAGGTCAATGAGCAGTTCTTC. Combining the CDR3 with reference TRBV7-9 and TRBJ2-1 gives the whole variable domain DTGVSQNPRHKITKRGQNVTFRCDPISEHNRLYWYRQTLGQGPEFLTYFQNEAQLEKSRLLSDRFSAERPKGSFSTLEIQRTEQGDSAMYLCASSRPGQREVNEQFFGPGTRLTVL.

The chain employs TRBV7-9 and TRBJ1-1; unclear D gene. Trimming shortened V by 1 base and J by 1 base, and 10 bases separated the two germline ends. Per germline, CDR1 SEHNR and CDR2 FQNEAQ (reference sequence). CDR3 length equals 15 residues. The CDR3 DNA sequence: TGTGCCAGCAGCTTAGTAGCCGGGAGGAACACTGAAGCTTTCTTT. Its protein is CASSLVAGRNTEAFF.

The CDR3 region is CASSQDRLDYEQYF. In DNA form, the CDR3 reads TGCGCCAGCAGCCAAGATCGACTAGACTACGAGCAGTACTTC. The chain couples TRBV4-3 to TRBJ2-7, with D possibly being TRBD2 (6 bases). V was cut by 0 bases and J by 3 bases, with 9 bases left in between. Looked up from germline, CDR1 is LGHNA and CDR2 is YSLEER. CDR3 length equals 14 residues.

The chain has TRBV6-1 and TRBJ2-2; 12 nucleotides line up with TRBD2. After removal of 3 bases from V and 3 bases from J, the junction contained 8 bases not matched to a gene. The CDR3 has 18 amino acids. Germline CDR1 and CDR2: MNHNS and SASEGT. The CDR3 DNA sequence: TGTGCCAGCAGTGATATTCTGACTAGCGGGAGAGACACCGGGGAGCTGTTTTTT. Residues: CASSDILTSGRDTGELFF.

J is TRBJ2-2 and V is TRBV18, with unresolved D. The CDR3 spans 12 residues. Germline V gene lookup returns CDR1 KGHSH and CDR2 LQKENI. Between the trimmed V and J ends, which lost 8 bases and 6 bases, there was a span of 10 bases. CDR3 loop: CASHRDPGELFF. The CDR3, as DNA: TGTGCCAGCCACCGAGATCCCGGGGAGCTGTTTTTT.

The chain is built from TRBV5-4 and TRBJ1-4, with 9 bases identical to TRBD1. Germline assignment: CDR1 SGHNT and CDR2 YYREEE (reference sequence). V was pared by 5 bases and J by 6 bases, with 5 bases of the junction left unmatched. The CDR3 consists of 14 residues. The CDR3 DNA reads TGTGCCAGCAGAGCGACAGGGGGGGATGAAAAACTGTTTTTT. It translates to CASRATGGDEKLFF.

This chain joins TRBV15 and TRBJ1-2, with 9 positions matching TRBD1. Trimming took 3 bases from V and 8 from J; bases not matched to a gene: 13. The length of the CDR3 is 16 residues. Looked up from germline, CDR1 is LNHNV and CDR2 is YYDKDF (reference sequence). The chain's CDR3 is CATSRDRDRDRDGYTF. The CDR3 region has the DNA TGTGCCACCAGCAGGGACCGGGACAGGGACCGTGACGGCTACACCTTC.

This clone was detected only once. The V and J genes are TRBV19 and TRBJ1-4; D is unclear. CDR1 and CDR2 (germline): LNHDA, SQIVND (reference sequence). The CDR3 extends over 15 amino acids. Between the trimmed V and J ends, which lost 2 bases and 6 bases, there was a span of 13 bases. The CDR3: CASSILESRDEKLFF. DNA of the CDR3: TGTGCCAGTAGTATACTGGAGTCTCGGGATGAAAAACTGTTTTTT.

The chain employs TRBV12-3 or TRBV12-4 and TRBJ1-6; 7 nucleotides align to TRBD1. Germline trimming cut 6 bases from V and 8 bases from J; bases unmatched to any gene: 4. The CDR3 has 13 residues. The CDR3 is CASSHGTDSPLHF. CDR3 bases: TGTGCCAGCAGCCACGGGACAGATTCACCCCTCCACTTT.

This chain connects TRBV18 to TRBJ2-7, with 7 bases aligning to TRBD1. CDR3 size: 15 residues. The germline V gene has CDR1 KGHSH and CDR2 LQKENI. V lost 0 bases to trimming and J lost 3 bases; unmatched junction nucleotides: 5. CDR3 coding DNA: TGTGCCAGCTCACCACCCGTAGACAGGGTCTACGAGCAGTACTTC. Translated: CASSPPVDRVYEQYF.

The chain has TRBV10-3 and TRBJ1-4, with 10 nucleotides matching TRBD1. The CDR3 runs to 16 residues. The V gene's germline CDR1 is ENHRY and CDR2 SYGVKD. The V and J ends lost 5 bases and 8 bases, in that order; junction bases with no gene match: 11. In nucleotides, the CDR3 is TGTGCCATCAGTCCTATATTGGACAGGGGGGGAGAAAAACTGTTTTTT. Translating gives CAISPILDRGGEKLFF.

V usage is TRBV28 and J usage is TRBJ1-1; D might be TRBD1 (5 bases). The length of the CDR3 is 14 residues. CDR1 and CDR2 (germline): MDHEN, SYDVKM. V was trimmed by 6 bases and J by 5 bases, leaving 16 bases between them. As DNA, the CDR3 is TGTGCCAGCAGCTCGGGCCAGGGAAGGACTGAAGCTTTCTTT. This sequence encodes CASSSGQGRTEAFF.

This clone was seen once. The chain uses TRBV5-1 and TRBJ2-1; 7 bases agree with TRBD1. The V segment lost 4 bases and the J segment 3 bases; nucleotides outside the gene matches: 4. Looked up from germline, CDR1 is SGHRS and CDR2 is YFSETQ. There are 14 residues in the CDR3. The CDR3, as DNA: TGCGCCAGCAGCCCCGGGACAGACTACAATGAGCAGTTCTTC. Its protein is CASSPGTDYNEQFF.

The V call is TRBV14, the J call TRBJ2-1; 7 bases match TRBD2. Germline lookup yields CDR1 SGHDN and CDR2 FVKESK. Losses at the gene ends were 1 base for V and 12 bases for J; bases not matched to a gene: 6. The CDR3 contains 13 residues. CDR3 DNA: TGTGCCAGCAGCCAAGGGCCGGGAGGAGTGCAGTTCTTC. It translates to CASSQGPGGVQFF.

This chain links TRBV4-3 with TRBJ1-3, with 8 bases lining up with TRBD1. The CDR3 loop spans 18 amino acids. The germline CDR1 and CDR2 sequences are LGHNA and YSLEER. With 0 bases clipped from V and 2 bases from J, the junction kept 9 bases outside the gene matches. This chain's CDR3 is CASSQDFEETGAGNTIYF. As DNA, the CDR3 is TGCGCCAGCAGCCAAGATTTTGAGGAGACAGGGGCTGGAAACACCATATATTTT.

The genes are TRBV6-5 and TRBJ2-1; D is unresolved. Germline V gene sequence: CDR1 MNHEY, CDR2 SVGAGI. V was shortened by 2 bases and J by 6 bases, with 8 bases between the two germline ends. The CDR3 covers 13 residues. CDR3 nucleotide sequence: TGTGCCAGCAGTTACGGGCTTTCCAATGAGCAGTTCTTC. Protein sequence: CASSYGLSNEQFF.

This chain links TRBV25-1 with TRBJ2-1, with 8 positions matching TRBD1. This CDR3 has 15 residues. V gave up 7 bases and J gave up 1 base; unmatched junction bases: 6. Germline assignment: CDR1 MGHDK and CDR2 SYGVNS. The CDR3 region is CASTGDRGSYNEQFF. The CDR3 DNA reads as TGTGCCAGCACCGGAGACAGGGGTTCCTACAATGAGCAGTTCTTC.

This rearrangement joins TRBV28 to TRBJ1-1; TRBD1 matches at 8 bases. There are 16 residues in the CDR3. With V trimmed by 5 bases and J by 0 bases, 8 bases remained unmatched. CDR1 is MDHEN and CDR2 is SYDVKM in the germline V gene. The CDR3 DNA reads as TGTGCCAGCAGTCCAGGGGGGACAGGAATGAACACTGAAGCTTTCTTT. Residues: CASSPGGTGMNTEAFF.

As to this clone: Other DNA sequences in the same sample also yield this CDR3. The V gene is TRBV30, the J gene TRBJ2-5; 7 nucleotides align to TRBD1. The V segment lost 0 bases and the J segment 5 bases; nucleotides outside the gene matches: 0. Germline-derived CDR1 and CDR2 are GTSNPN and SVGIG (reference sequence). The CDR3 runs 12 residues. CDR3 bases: TGTGCCTGGAGTGTACAGGGGGAGACCCAGTACTTC. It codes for CAWSVQGETQYF.

The CDR3 DNA sequence: TGCGCCAGCAGCCCCGGACAGGCTCAGCTTGAAGCTTTCTTT. Amino acids: CASSPGQAQLEAFF. The rearrangement uses TRBV5-1 and TRBJ1-1, with 7 bases lining up with TRBD1. Trimming at V came to 4 bases and at J to 7 bases, leaving 10 bases not matched to a gene. The CDR3 has 14 residues. Per germline, CDR1 SGHRS and CDR2 YFSETQ.